The 30 T cell receptor beta chains below come from one sample, sequenced in a study of cytotoxic CD8 clonotypes in ibrutinib-treated CLL. Profiled with immunoSEQ multiplex PCR; TCRdb holds only in-frame clones, not every one. The table has 15,000 to 20,000 clones, about 80% seen once. This material consisted of PBMCs, taken before ibrutinib treatment. The source is a human donor with chronic lymphocytic leukemia.

The chain has TRBV7-2 and TRBJ1-2; D not resolved. There are 15 residues in the CDR3. CDR1 and CDR2 from the germline V gene are SGHTA and FQGNSA. V lost 3 bases, J lost 4 bases, and 15 bases lay in between. The CDR3 bases are TGTGCCAGCAGCTTGCCGGGCCGAGGAGGCTATGGCTACACCTTC. Its translation is CASSLPGRGGYGYTF.

J is TRBJ2-5 and V is TRBV7-8, with no clear D. CDR3 length: 13 residues. With 0 bases removed from V and 2 bases from J, the gap between germline ends came to 4 bases. In germline, CDR1 is SGHVS, CDR2 FQNEAQ. The CDR3 here is CASSLARQETQYF. In DNA form, the CDR3 reads TGTGCCAGCAGCTTAGCTCGGCAAGAGACCCAGTACTTC.

The rearrangement uses TRBV19 and TRBJ1-5; tentative D call: TRBD1 (6 bases). V dropped 2 bases and J dropped 3 bases, with 11 bases sitting between them. CDR3 length: 15 residues. The germline gives CDR1 LNHDA, CDR2 SQIVND (reference sequence). This chain's CDR3 is CASSITGKTNQPQHF. CDR3 DNA: TGTGCCAGTAGTATAACAGGGAAAACCAATCAGCCCCAGCATTTT.

The V and J genes are TRBV27 and TRBJ2-7, with 7 nucleotides matching TRBD2. V lost 4 bases, J lost 2 bases, and 5 bases stayed unmatched. In germline, CDR1 is MNHEY, CDR2 SMNVEV (reference sequence). This CDR3 has 14 amino acids. The CDR3 DNA reads TGTGCCAGCAGTTGGCGGGAGTCTACCTACGAGCAGTACTTC. Protein sequence: CASSWRESTYEQYF.

This rearrangement joins TRBV11-2 to TRBJ2-1, with a weak D call TRBD2 (5 bases). Germline-derived CDR1 and CDR2 are SGHAT and FQNNGV. This CDR3 contains 15 residues. The V and J ends lost 4 bases and 0 bases respectively, with 10 bases between them. CDR3 residues: CASSWGALSYNEQFF. The CDR3 nucleotides are TGTGCCAGCAGCTGGGGAGCTCTCTCCTACAATGAGCAGTTCTTC.

The chain has TRBV7-3 and TRBJ2-7; D remains ambiguous. Germline V gene sequence: CDR1 SGHTA, CDR2 FQGTGA. With 0 bases removed from V and 5 bases from J, the gap between germline ends came to 11 bases. The CDR3 runs 14 residues. CDR3 sequence: CASSLTVTADEQYF. The CDR3 bases are TGTGCCAGCAGCTTAACGGTGACGGCGGACGAGCAGTACTTC.

This clone was detected only once. The chain uses TRBV27 and TRBJ2-5; D gene ambiguous. This CDR3 has 12 amino acids. Trimming removed 0 bases from V and 5 bases from J, with 4 bases in between. Germline V lookup: CDR1 MNHEY, CDR2 SMNVEV (reference sequence). The CDR3 loop reads CASSLSGETQYF. CDR3 DNA: TGTGCCAGCAGTTTATCGGGGGAGACCCAGTACTTC.

The rearrangement uses TRBV30 and TRBJ1-4; 9 nucleotides agree with TRBD1. The V gene end was trimmed by 7 bases and the J gene end by 5 bases; junction bases not matched to a gene: 14. CDR1 is GTSNPN, CDR2 SVGIG, per germline (reference sequence). The CDR3 runs to 16 residues. CDR3 protein: CASQTLQGAENEKLFF. Here the CDR3 DNA reads TGTGCCTCCCAGACCTTACAGGGGGCTGAGAATGAAAAACTGTTTTTT.

This clone showed up just a few times. V and J are TRBV7-9 and TRBJ1-4; D is unresolved. Germline V lookup: CDR1 SEHNR, CDR2 FQNEAQ (reference sequence). The ends were cut back, 1 base at V and 6 bases at J, with 15 bases in the middle. CDR3 length: 16 amino acids. The CDR3 DNA reads as TGTGCCAGCAGCTTAGGTAACGACATGATCGATGAAAAACTGTTTTTT. Encoded protein: CASSLGNDMIDEKLFF.

This chain's CDR3 is CATYQLANYGYTF. CDR3 nucleotide sequence: TGTGCCACCTACCAGTTAGCTAACTATGGCTACACCTTC. This chain connects TRBV28 to TRBJ1-2; D is undetermined. With 10 bases removed from V and 0 bases from J, the gap between germline ends came to 12 bases. The CDR3 has 13 amino acids. CDR1 and CDR2 from the germline V gene are MDHEN and SYDVKM.

The V call is TRBV30, the J call TRBJ2-1; 7 nucleotides line up with TRBD1. The CDR3 is 14 amino acids. The germline gives CDR1 GTSNPN, CDR2 SVGIG (reference sequence). V gave up 4 bases and J gave up 1 base; unmatched junction bases: 4. CDR3 DNA: TGTGCCTGGACTCCGGGACAGTCCTACAATGAGCAGTTCTTC. As protein: CAWTPGQSYNEQFF. Using reference TRBV30 and TRBJ2-1 for the parts outside the CDR3, the full variable domain is SQTIHQWPATLVQPVGSPLSLECTVEGTSNPNLYWYRQAAGRGLQLLFYSVGIGQISSEVPQNLSASRPQDRQFILSSKKLLLSDSGFYLCAWTPGQSYNEQFFGPGTRLTVL.

The DNA of the CDR3 is TGTGCCAGCAGCCGGACAGATCAAGAGACCCAGTACTTC. It is translated as CASSRTDQETQYF. J is TRBJ2-5 and V is TRBV7-3, with D possibly TRBD1 on 6 matching bases. The CDR3 is 13 residues long. Germline CDR1 and CDR2: SGHTA and FQGTGA. Trimming shortened V by 5 bases and J by 2 bases, and 9 bases separated the two germline ends.

The chain links TRBV29-1 to TRBJ1-5; D call uncertain. With 3 bases removed from V and 6 bases from J, the gap between germline ends came to 6 bases. The CDR3 runs to 11 residues. Germline V lookup: CDR1 SQVTM, CDR2 ANQGSEA. The CDR3 protein is CSVDLGQPQHF. In DNA form, the CDR3 reads TGCAGCGTTGATTTGGGTCAGCCCCAGCATTTT.

The chain uses TRBV29-1 and TRBJ2-3; D remains unclear. Per germline, CDR1 SQVTM and CDR2 ANQGSEA. Between the trimmed V and J ends, which lost 4 bases and 1 base, there was a span of 12 bases. This CDR3 is built from 14 residues. DNA for the CDR3: TGCAGCGTTGGGTCCCTGCTGGGCACAGATACGCAGTATTTT. Protein: CSVGSLLGTDTQYF.

The chain links TRBV15 to TRBJ1-5, with unresolved D. The germline V gene encodes CDR1 LNHNV and CDR2 YYDKDF (reference sequence). Between the trimmed V and J ends, which lost 3 bases and 8 bases, there was a span of 8 bases. The CDR3 consists of 12 residues. DNA for the CDR3: TGTGCCACCAGCAGCGTGGTAGAGCCCCAGCATTTT. Translation gives CATSSVVEPQHF.

The rearrangement joins TRBV19 to TRBJ2-3, with D maybe TRBD1 (5 bases). CDR1 is LNHDA and CDR2 is SQIVND in the germline V gene (reference sequence). V shed 7 bases and J shed 2 bases, with 13 bases lying between them. CDR3 size: 14 residues. CDR3 region: CASTGPLDTDTQYF. The CDR3 DNA reads as TGTGCCAGTACAGGGCCCCTTGACACAGATACGCAGTATTTT.

The chain is built from TRBV7-9 and TRBJ2-7; TRBD2 matches at 7 bases. CDR1 and CDR2 from the germline V gene are SEHNR and FQNEAQ (reference sequence). The trim removed 4 bases at V and 6 bases at J, leaving 6 bases unmatched. The CDR3 is 13 amino acids. The CDR3 nucleotides read TGTGCCAGCAGCTGGGCGGGAGCGGGCGAGCAGTACTTC. Residues: CASSWAGAGEQYF.

The chain uses TRBV15 and TRBJ1-4; D is possibly TRBD1 (5 bases). CDR1 and CDR2 (germline): LNHNV, YYDKDF (reference sequence). The CDR3 extends over 16 amino acids. Trimming removed 3 bases from V and 0 bases from J, with 11 bases in between. As DNA, the CDR3 is TGTGCCACCAGCAGCAGGGCGGGGGCAACTAATGAAAAACTGTTTTTT. Its translation is CATSSRAGATNEKLFF.

For this clone: At one end, the junction sequence differs from germline, possibly due to a read error. The CDR3 bases are TGTGCCGGCAGCCGAGGGACTGACGGTGGTGAAGCTTTCTTT. This encodes CAGSRGTDGGEAFF. This chain connects TRBV5-5 to TRBJ1-1, with a possible D match to TRBD1 (5 bases). Germline V gene sequence: CDR1 SGHKS, CDR2 YYEKEE (reference sequence). The CDR3 extends over 14 amino acids.

The CDR3 loop reads CASSPPGRQETQYF. In DNA, the CDR3 is TGTGCCAGCAGTCCCCCAGGTCGGCAAGAGACCCAGTACTTC. The chain couples TRBV27 to TRBJ2-5; D not certain. CDR1 and CDR2 (germline): MNHEY, SMNVEV (reference sequence). The CDR3 has 14 amino acids. V was shortened by 5 bases and J by 2 bases, with 12 bases between the two germline ends.

The CDR3, as DNA: TGTGCCAGCAGCTTAGGGGGGGGCGCCTCCCCAGATACGCAGTATTTT. It specifies CASSLGGGASPDTQYF. The genes are TRBV7-8 and TRBJ2-3; a possible D gene is TRBD2 (7 bases). Trimming pared 1 base from V and 4 bases from J, leaving 15 bases between. This CDR3 has 16 residues. Germline lookup yields CDR1 SGHVS and CDR2 FQNEAQ.

Note on this clone: The germline gene is not matched at one end of the junction; a read error may be the cause. The chain uses TRBV4-2 and TRBJ2-1, with TRBD2 as a possible D gene (6 bases). The CDR3 runs to 9 residues. In germline, CDR1 is LGHNA, CDR2 YNFKEQ. As DNA, the CDR3 is TGTGCCAGCAGCCAAGGCGGGGTCTTC. It yields the protein CASSQGGVF.

V and J are TRBV6-5 and TRBJ1-2; possibly TRBD1 for D (6 bases). V was clipped by 0 bases and J by 6 bases, with 14 bases between them. Germline V lookup: CDR1 MNHEY, CDR2 SVGAGI. CDR3 length: 15 residues. The CDR3 here is CASSYSIGGRDGYTF. CDR3 bases: TGTGCCAGCAGTTACTCGATCGGGGGGCGAGATGGCTACACCTTC.

V usage is TRBV2 and J usage is TRBJ2-7; D unresolved. CDR3 length: 16 amino acids. Germline-derived CDR1 and CDR2 are SNHLY and FYNNEI. V gave up 7 bases and J gave up 0 bases, with 19 bases separating them. The CDR3 loop is CASILAVWGNSYEQYF. The DNA of the CDR3 is TGTGCCAGCATCCTGGCGGTTTGGGGTAACTCCTACGAGCAGTACTTC.

The chain uses TRBV15 and TRBJ2-3; D ambiguous. This CDR3 contains 14 residues. CDR1 LNHNV and CDR2 YYDKDF come from the germline V gene (reference sequence). The V end was cut by 0 bases, the J end by 5 bases, with 9 bases between. CDR3 DNA sequence: TGTGCCACCAGCAGAGATGTTTTAAGAGATACGCAGTATTTT. It specifies CATSRDVLRDTQYF.

The chain combines TRBV29-1 with TRBJ2-1; 13 bases are a match to TRBD2. The length of the CDR3 is 14 residues. Germline CDR1 SQVTM, CDR2 ANQGSEA. The ends lost 5 bases at V and 9 bases at J; junction bases unmatched: 7. The CDR3 loop reads CSVFGLAGVGEQFF. CDR3 DNA: TGCAGCGTTTTCGGACTAGCGGGAGTGGGTGAGCAGTTCTTC.

The rearrangement links TRBV15 to TRBJ2-7; 7 bases line up with TRBD1. Germline trimming cut 2 bases from V and 4 bases from J; bases unmatched to any gene: 5. This CDR3 spans 14 amino acids. Germline CDR1 reads LNHNV; CDR2 reads YYDKDF (reference sequence). The CDR3: CATSRLPGQYEQYF. In nucleotides, the CDR3 is TGTGCCACCAGCAGACTCCCGGGACAGTACGAGCAGTACTTC.

V gene TRBV7-3 combines with J gene TRBJ2-1; 11 nucleotides agree with TRBD2. V lost 5 bases, J lost 5 bases, and 5 bases stayed unmatched. The CDR3 runs to 15 residues. Germline-derived CDR1 and CDR2 are SGHTA and FQGTGA. The CDR3 DNA reads TGTGCCAGCAGCCCCGGGACTAGCGGAAACAATGAGCAGTTCTTC. The encoded protein is CASSPGTSGNNEQFF.

The table lists this clone with a few counts. The V gene is TRBV27, the J gene TRBJ2-3; maybe TRBD1 (6 bases). The V and J ends lost 5 bases and 1 base respectively, with 16 bases between them. CDR1 MNHEY and CDR2 SMNVEV come from the germline V gene (reference sequence). The length of the CDR3 is 16 residues. Here the CDR3 DNA reads TGTGCCAGCAGTACACAACAGGGTAGGGGCACAGATACGCAGTATTTT. Translation: CASSTQQGRGTDTQYF.

The chain employs TRBV7-8 and TRBJ1-2; D gene unclear. With 5 bases removed from V and 3 bases from J, the gap between germline ends came to 10 bases. CDR1 SGHVS and CDR2 FQNEAQ come from the germline V gene. The CDR3 runs 13 residues. Here the CDR3 DNA reads TGTGCCAGCAGCACGGGCCCGGACTATGGCTACACCTTC. This sequence encodes CASSTGPDYGYTF.